This T cell receptor beta chain emerged from a study of shared clonotypes between healthy human individuals. As for the study in general: A donor's plate count was three for CD4 naive and three for CD4 memory; CD8 naive had two and CD8 memory one. Study results and limitations: Unshared clonotypes carried lower generation probabilities than those common to all four donors.

Using immunoSEQ multiplex PCR, the repertoire was profiled, and TCRdb retains in-frame clones only, with some absent. The table shows roughly 1,000,000 clones, with approximately 80% occurring only once. Notes on this clone: Its target is unknown.

The V segment lost 6 bases and the J segment 7 bases; nucleotides outside the gene matches: 11. Per germline, CDR1 SQVTM and CDR2 ANQGSEA. This CDR3 region has 14 residues. The sample consisted of memory CD4+ T cells from PBMCs. Subset here: CD45RA-negative fraction. The chain employs TRBV29-1 and TRBJ1-5; TRBD1 matches 8 bases. The source is a man aged 18 to 29 in good health. Some clones in this sample may be carry-over from other donors' samples. The CDR3 loop reads CSVRVQGAGQPQHF. CDR3 bases: TGCAGCGTGAGGGTCCAGGGGGCGGGCCAGCCCCAGCATTTT.